One and the same sample provided the 28 T cell receptor beta chains below, sequenced in a study of siplizumab effects on memory and regulatory T cells (dated by TCRdb to 2018 to 2020). The protocol used for the library was the immunoSEQ multiplex PCR assay. In TCRdb, the immuneACCESS table is reduced to in-frame sequences with V and J assigned. These tables do not hold every clone; where another copy was compared, an unresolved V gene accounts for under half, and the others remain unexplained. In this sample the table shows more than 85,000 clones, 90% to 95% of which occur a single time. The ten largest clones capture about 0.32% of the sample. Specimen: CD4+ T cells sorted from blood. The receptor set was obtained from a human donor in good health.

This sequence joins TRBV6-4 and TRBJ2-3; D unclear. Trimming cost V 6 bases and J 2 bases, with 12 bases left between them. Germline CDR1 MRHNA, CDR2 SNTAGT. This CDR3 is 14 amino acids long. In DNA, the CDR3 is TGTGCCAGCAGGCCTGAGGCTAACACAGATACGCAGTATTTT. This codes for CASRPEANTDTQYF.

The chain joins TRBV19 to TRBJ2-5, with 8 bases identical to TRBD2. J gave up 2 bases and V 3 bases, and 2 bases lay outside the gene matches. The CDR3 consists of 14 residues. CDR1 LNHDA and CDR2 SQIVND come from the germline V gene (reference sequence). CDR3 amino acids: CASSIGRGQETQYF. The CDR3 DNA reads TGTGCCAGTAGTATCGGGAGGGGGCAAGAGACCCAGTACTTC.

This rearrangement joins TRBV2 to TRBJ1-2, with 8 nucleotides matching TRBD1. The CDR3 contains 12 residues. In germline, CDR1 is SNHLY, CDR2 FYNNEI. The ends lost 6 bases at V and 4 bases at J; junction bases unmatched: 1. The CDR3 DNA sequence: TGTGCCAGCAGCGACAGGGGCTATGGCTACACCTTC. Protein sequence: CASSDRGYGYTF.

Only a few counts were recorded for this clone. This rearrangement joins TRBV11-2 to TRBJ1-2; a possible D gene is TRBD1 (6 bases). V shed 5 bases and J shed 3 bases, with 7 bases lying between them. The CDR3 runs to 12 residues. The V gene's germline CDR1 is SGHAT and CDR2 FQNNGV. The CDR3 loop reads CASSPGDYGYTF. As DNA, the CDR3 is TGTGCCAGCAGCCCAGGGGACTATGGCTACACCTTC.

The chain couples TRBV19 to TRBJ1-3, with D maybe TRBD1 (6 bases). The V end lost 6 bases, the J end lost 2 bases, and 14 bases lay between the germline ends. The length of the CDR3 is 15 residues. The germline V gene has CDR1 LNHDA and CDR2 SQIVND (reference sequence). The CDR3: CASRRDIQAGNTIYF. The CDR3 bases are TGTGCCAGTAGGAGGGACATCCAGGCTGGAAACACCATATATTTT. Full variable domain (rest looked up from reference TRBV19 and TRBJ1-3): DGGITQSPKYLFRKEGQNVTLSCEQNLNHDAMYWYRQDPGQGLRLIYYSQIVNDFQKGDIAEGYSVSREKKESFPLTVTSAQKNPTAFYLCASRRDIQAGNTIYFGEGSWLTVV.

As DNA, the CDR3 is TGCGCCAGCAGCTTGGGTAATGAAAAACTGTTTTTT. Protein: CASSLGNEKLFF. V is TRBV5-1 and J is TRBJ1-4; D remains ambiguous. The CDR3 consists of 12 residues. Germline V CDR1 and CDR2: SGHRS, YFSETQ. Trimming shortened V by 0 bases and J by 4 bases, and 1 base separated the two germline ends. Filled out from reference TRBV5-1 and TRBJ1-4, the complete variable domain reads KAGVTQTPRYLIKTRGQQVTLSCSPISGHRSVSWYQQTPGQGLQFLFEYFSETQRNKGNFPGRFSGRQFSNSRSEMNVSTLELGDSALYLCASSLGNEKLFFGSGTQLSVL.

The sample holds one count of this clone. The chain carries TRBV5-1 and TRBJ2-5; 12 nucleotides align to TRBD2. Per germline, CDR1 SGHRS and CDR2 YFSETQ. Germline trimming cut 0 bases from V and 4 bases from J; bases unmatched to any gene: 7. CDR3 length: 17 amino acids. CDR3 loop: CASSLELAGGGRETQYF. CDR3 bases: TGCGCCAGCAGCTTGGAACTAGCGGGGGGTGGACGAGAGACCCAGTACTTC.

The chain carries TRBV11-2 and TRBJ2-7; 7 bases agree with TRBD1. V lost 5 bases and J lost 2; bases outside the gene matches: 9. The CDR3 has 15 residues. Germline V gene sequence: CDR1 SGHAT, CDR2 FQNNGV. CDR3 bases: TGTGCCAGCAGCCGGAACCGGGACAGCGCCTACGAGCAGTACTTC. Protein sequence: CASSRNRDSAYEQYF.

This clone was seen a few times. The rearrangement links TRBV14 to TRBJ1-2; D remains ambiguous. Per the germline V gene, CDR1 is SGHDN and CDR2 is FVKESK. Trimming left V 1 base short and J 8 bases short, with 8 bases between. The CDR3 length is 12 residues. The CDR3 DNA is TGTGCCAGCAGCCAAGGGAACCTAGGCTACACCTTC. It specifies CASSQGNLGYTF.

V and J are TRBV27 and TRBJ1-6; TRBD1 agrees at 7 bases. The V and J ends lost 0 bases and 7 bases, in that order; junction bases with no gene match: 12. The CDR3 runs 18 residues. Germline CDR1 MNHEY, CDR2 SMNVEV (reference sequence). DNA for the CDR3: TGTGCCAGCAGTTTATCGGTCACGACAGGGCGTCCAAATTCACCCCTCCACTTT. Translated, it gives CASSLSVTTGRPNSPLHF.

The chain couples TRBV15 to TRBJ1-4; D is undetermined. Germline loops: CDR1 LNHNV, CDR2 YYDKDF (reference sequence). Trimming stripped 4 bases from V and 7 bases from J, with 13 bases between. The CDR3 is made up of 14 amino acids. CDR3 bases: TGTGCCACCAGCAACCGGGAGCCGAGTGAAAAACTGTTTTTT. Residues: CATSNREPSEKLFF.

The chain couples TRBV19 to TRBJ1-1; maybe TRBD1 (6 bases). V lost 1 base and J lost 4, with 13 bases in between. This CDR3 spans 15 amino acids. Germline lookup yields CDR1 LNHDA and CDR2 SQIVND (reference sequence). DNA of the CDR3: TGTGCCAGTAGTATAGGCCAGGGGACGAGCACTGAAGCTTTCTTT. Amino acid sequence: CASSIGQGTSTEAFF.

The chain is built from TRBV25-1 and TRBJ1-1, with a weak D call TRBD1 (5 bases). This CDR3 region has 12 residues. Trimming pared 8 bases from V and 4 bases from J, leaving 11 bases between. Germline lookup yields CDR1 MGHDK and CDR2 SYGVNS. Written as DNA, the CDR3 is TGTGCCAGCCGACAGAGCAGCACTGAAGCTTTCTTT. Protein product: CASRQSSTEAFF.

This clone has only one observation. The chain combines TRBV5-1 with TRBJ2-7; 7 bases fit TRBD1. CDR1 and CDR2 (germline): SGHRS, YFSETQ. This CDR3 region has 14 residues. V trimming: 9 bases; J trimming: 2 bases; junction bases outside the gene matches: 11. CDR3 loop: CATRTGTATYEQYF. CDR3 nucleotide sequence: TGCGCCACTAGAACCGGGACAGCTACCTACGAGCAGTACTTC.

The J gene is TRBJ2-3, the V gene TRBV11-1; 12 nucleotides agree with TRBD2. The CDR3 loop spans 15 amino acids. Germline V CDR1 and CDR2: SGHAT, FQDESV (reference sequence). V lost 5 bases and J lost 9; bases outside the gene matches: 9. In DNA, the CDR3 is TGTGCCAGCAGCGGCAAGACTAGCGGGGGATTCACGCAGTATTTT. Its translation is CASSGKTSGGFTQYF.

The rearrangement joins TRBV19 to TRBJ2-7; tentative D call: TRBD1 (6 bases). This CDR3 is built from 17 residues. V gave up 2 bases and J gave up 0 bases, with 17 bases separating them. Germline CDR1 is LNHDA and CDR2 is SQIVND (reference sequence). CDR3 bases: TGTGCCAGTAGTATAAGGGGGAGCGTTCGGTACTCCTACGAGCAGTACTTC. This encodes CASSIRGSVRYSYEQYF.

The chain has TRBV29-1 and TRBJ1-3, with D maybe TRBD1 (6 bases). The CDR3 runs to 15 residues. The germline CDR1 and CDR2 sequences are SQVTM and ANQGSEA. V was shortened by 3 bases and J by 0 bases, with 12 bases between the two germline ends. CDR3 protein: CSVETGQHSGNTIYF. The CDR3 DNA sequence: TGCAGCGTTGAGACAGGTCAACACTCTGGAAACACCATATATTTT. Using reference TRBV29-1 and TRBJ1-3 for the parts outside the CDR3, the full variable domain is SAVISQKPSRDICQRGTSLTIQCQVDSQVTMMFWYRQQPGQSLTLIATANQGSEATYESGFVIDKFPISRPNLTFSTLTVSNMSPEDSSIYLCSVETGQHSGNTIYFGEGSWLTVV.

The rearrangement links TRBV5-1 to TRBJ2-5; the match to TRBD2 covers 12 bases. V shed 5 bases, J shed 2 bases, and the junction held 13 bases outside the gene matches. This CDR3 contains 18 residues. CDR1 and CDR2 (germline): SGHRS, YFSETQ. CDR3 loop: CASSQGLAGHSGQETQYF. For the CDR3, the DNA is TGCGCCAGCAGTCAAGGACTAGCGGGACATTCAGGGCAAGAGACCCAGTACTTC.

CDR3 protein: CASSVDGGRSGELFF. CDR3 nucleotides: TGTGCCAGCAGCGTAGATGGCGGGAGATCCGGGGAGCTGTTTTTT. The chain joins TRBV9 to TRBJ2-2; 7 bases map to TRBD2. With V trimmed by 0 bases and J by 6 bases, 5 bases remained unmatched. The CDR3 spans 15 residues. Germline loops: CDR1 SGDLS, CDR2 YYNGEE.

This sequence joins TRBV19 and TRBJ1-1; D is uncertain. This CDR3 contains 12 residues. V shed 8 bases and J shed 0 bases, with 7 bases lying between them. Germline loops: CDR1 LNHDA, CDR2 SQIVND (reference sequence). This CDR3 reads CASLGMNTEAFF. CDR3 DNA: TGTGCCAGTCTGGGGATGAACACTGAAGCTTTCTTT.

The chain employs TRBV7-2 and TRBJ2-3, with D possibly being TRBD2 (6 bases). V was shortened by 0 bases and J by 4 bases, with 14 bases between the two germline ends. Per germline, CDR1 SGHTA and CDR2 FQGNSA. The CDR3 contains 16 residues. The CDR3 here is CASSLATGVGADTQYF. The CDR3 DNA follows: TGTGCCAGCAGCTTAGCGACGGGAGTAGGAGCAGATACGCAGTATTTT.

The chain couples TRBV12-5 to TRBJ2-5; the D gene is possibly TRBD2 (5 bases). V lost 7 bases and J lost 3, with 15 bases in between. This CDR3 has 14 amino acids. The V gene's germline CDR1 is LGHNT and CDR2 FRNRAP. The CDR3 nucleotides read TGTGCTAGTGCCCCCCCTGGAGGAGAAGAGACCCAGTACTTC. Its translation: CASAPPGGEETQYF.

The genes are TRBV4-3 and TRBJ1-3; no clear D gene. The CDR3 extends over 14 amino acids. V dropped 1 base and J dropped 2 bases, with 6 bases sitting between them. CDR1 LGHNA and CDR2 YSLEER come from the germline V gene. The CDR3 sequence: CASSQVATGNTIYF. For the CDR3, the DNA is TGCGCCAGCAGCCAAGTCGCCACTGGAAACACCATATATTTT.

This chain links TRBV6-6 with TRBJ2-3, with a tentative D call TRBD1 (5 bases). Germline V gene data show CDR1 as MNHNY and CDR2 as SVGAGI (reference sequence). V dropped 5 bases and J dropped 0 bases, with 9 bases sitting between them. CDR3 length: 14 amino acids. The CDR3 protein is CASSPTASTDTQYF. In DNA form, the CDR3 reads TGTGCCAGCAGTCCGACAGCTAGCACAGATACGCAGTATTTT.

This clone was picked up one time. The chain employs TRBV6-5 and TRBJ1-5; D unclear. Germline-derived CDR1 and CDR2 are MNHEY and SVGAGI. V was pared by 10 bases and J by 0 bases, with 16 bases between. The CDR3 has 15 residues. The CDR3 here is CANRFKSYSNQPQHF. CDR3 nucleotides: TGTGCCAACAGATTTAAATCGTATAGCAATCAGCCCCAGCATTTT.

Only one count was recorded for this clone. The chain carries TRBV1 and TRBJ1-1; the listed D gene, TRBD1, was not tested against the DNA. TRBV1 is a pseudogene locus. CDR3 length: 20 residues. CDR3 sequence (DNA): TGCACCAGCAGCCAAGCCCGAACAGGGGCACCACCCCTGAGGAGCACTGAAGCTTTCTTT. Translation: CTSSQARTGAPPLRSTEAFF.

The rearrangement joins TRBV5-1 to TRBJ1-1, with TRBD1 as a possible D gene (6 bases). With 0 bases removed from V and 0 bases from J, the gap between germline ends came to 18 bases. The CDR3 runs 18 residues. The germline V gene encodes CDR1 SGHRS and CDR2 YFSETQ. CDR3 sequence reads: CASSLGLRAGALNTEAFF. In DNA form, the CDR3 reads TGCGCCAGCAGCTTGGGTCTTCGGGCAGGGGCCCTGAACACTGAAGCTTTCTTT.

The genes are TRBV11-3 and TRBJ2-7, with D perhaps TRBD2 (6 bases). This CDR3 spans 15 amino acids. Germline loops: CDR1 SGHNT, CDR2 YENEEA. V gave up 4 bases and J gave up 3 bases, with 16 bases separating them. CDR3 region: CASSSGLEEGYEQYF. The CDR3 DNA follows: TGTGCCAGCAGCTCTGGGTTGGAGGAGGGCTACGAGCAGTACTTC. Based on the CDR3 plus reference TRBV11-3 and TRBJ2-7, the full variable domain is EAGVVQSPRYKIIEKKQPVAFWCNPISGHNTLYWYLQNLGQGPELLIRYENEEAVDDSQLPKDRFSAERLKGVDSTLKIQPAELGDSAVYLCASSSGLEEGYEQYFGPGTRLTVT.